Described below is a single TCR beta chain sequence and its context. This specimen comes from a study of technical replicates of blood from several donors. This CDR3 has 16 residues. Per the germline V gene, CDR1 is SGHVS and CDR2 is FQNEAQ. Trimming took off 4 bases at V and 4 bases at J, with 16 bases between the two ends. The assay was immunoSEQ multiplex PCR, and TCRdb's table has in-frame clones only and misses some. Altogether almost 85,000 clones are present, approximately 97% being singletons, with the ten largest covering approximately 0.18%. The sequence was obtained from a human donor in good health. V is TRBV7-8 and J is TRBJ2-2; possibly TRBD2 for D (6 bases). Sequenced input: T cells isolated from PBMCs. Written as DNA, the CDR3 is TGTGCCAGCAGCTCAGGAGGAGGGACGGGCACCGGGGAGCTGTTTTTT. Protein sequence: CASSSGGGTGTGELFF.